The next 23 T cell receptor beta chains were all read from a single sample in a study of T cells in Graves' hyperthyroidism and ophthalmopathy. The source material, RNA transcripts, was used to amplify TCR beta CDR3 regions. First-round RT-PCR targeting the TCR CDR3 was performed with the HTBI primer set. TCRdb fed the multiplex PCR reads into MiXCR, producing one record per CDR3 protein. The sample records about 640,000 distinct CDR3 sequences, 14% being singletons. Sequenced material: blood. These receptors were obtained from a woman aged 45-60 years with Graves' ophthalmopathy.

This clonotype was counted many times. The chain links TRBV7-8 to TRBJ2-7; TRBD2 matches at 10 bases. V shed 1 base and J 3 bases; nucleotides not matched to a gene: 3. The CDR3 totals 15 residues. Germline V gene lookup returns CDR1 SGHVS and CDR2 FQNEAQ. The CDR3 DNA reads TGTGCCAGCAGCTTAGGGACTAGCGGAATCTACGAGCAGTACTTC. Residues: CASSLGTSGIYEQYF.

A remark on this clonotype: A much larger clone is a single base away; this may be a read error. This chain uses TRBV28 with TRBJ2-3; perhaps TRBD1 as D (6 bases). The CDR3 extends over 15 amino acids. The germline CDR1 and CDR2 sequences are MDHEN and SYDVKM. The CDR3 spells CASGFRGFDTDTQYF. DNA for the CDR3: TGTGCCAGCGGTTTCAGGGGATTTGACACAGATACGCAGTATTTT.

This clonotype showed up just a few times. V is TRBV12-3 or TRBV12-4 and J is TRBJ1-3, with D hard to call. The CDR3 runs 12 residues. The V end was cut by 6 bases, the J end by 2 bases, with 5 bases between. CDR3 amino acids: CASRRPGNTIYF. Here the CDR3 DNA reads TGTGCCAGCAGGCGACCTGGAAACACCATATATTTT.

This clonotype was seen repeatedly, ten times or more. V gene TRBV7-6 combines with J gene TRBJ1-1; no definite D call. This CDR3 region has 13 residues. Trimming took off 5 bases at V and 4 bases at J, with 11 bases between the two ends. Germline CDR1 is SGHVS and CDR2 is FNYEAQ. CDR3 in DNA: TGTGCCAGCAGCCCAATGGTGGGCACTGAAGCTTTCTTT. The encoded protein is CASSPMVGTEAFF. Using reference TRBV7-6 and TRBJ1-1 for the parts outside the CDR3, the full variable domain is GAGVSQSPRYKVTKRGQDVALRCDPISGHVSLYWYRQALGQGPEFLTYFNYEAQQDKSGLPNDRFSAERPEGSISTLTIQRTEQRDSAMYRCASSPMVGTEAFFGQGTRLTVV.

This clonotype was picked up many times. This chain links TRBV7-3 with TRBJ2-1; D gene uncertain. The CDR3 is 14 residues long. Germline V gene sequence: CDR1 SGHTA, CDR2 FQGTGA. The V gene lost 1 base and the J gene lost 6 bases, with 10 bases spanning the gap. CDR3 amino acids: CASSLNSDVNEQFF. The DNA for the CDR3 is TGTGCCAGCAGCTTAAACAGTGACGTCAATGAGCAGTTCTTC.

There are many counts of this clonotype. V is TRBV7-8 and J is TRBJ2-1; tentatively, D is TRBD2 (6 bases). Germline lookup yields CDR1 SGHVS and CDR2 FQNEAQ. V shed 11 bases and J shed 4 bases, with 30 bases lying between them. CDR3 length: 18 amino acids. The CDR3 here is CAGDSGIGAMGEYNEQFF. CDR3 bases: TGTGCCGGGGATAGCGGTATTGGCGCGATGGGCGAATACAATGAGCAGTTCTTC. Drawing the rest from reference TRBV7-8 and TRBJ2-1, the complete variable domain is GAGVSQSPRYKVAKRGQDVALRCDPISGHVSLFWYQQALGQGPEFLTYFQNEAQLDKSGLPSDRFFAERPEGSVSTLKIQRTQQEDSAVYLCAGDSGIGAMGEYNEQFFGPGTRLTVL.

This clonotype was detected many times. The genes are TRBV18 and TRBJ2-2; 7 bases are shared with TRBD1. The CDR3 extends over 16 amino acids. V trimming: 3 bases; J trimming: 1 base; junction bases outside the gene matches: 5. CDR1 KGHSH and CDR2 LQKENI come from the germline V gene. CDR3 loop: CASSPPGQRNTGELFF. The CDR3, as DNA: TGTGCCAGCTCACCCCCGGGACAGCGGAACACCGGGGAGCTGTTTTTT.

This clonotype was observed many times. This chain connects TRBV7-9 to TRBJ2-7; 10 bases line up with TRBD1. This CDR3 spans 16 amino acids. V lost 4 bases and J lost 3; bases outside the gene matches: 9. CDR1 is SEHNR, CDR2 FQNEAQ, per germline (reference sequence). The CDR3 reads CASSYPGTGVFYEQYF. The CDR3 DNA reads TGTGCCAGCAGCTACCCCGGGACAGGGGTCTTCTACGAGCAGTACTTC.

The CDR3 DNA follows: TGTGCCAGCAGCCCCCAGCGGGGGCGCGGGATGAACACTGAAGCTTTCTTT. The encoded protein is CASSPQRGRGMNTEAFF. V is TRBV7-9 and J is TRBJ1-1; D may be TRBD1 (6 bases). Trimming stripped 5 bases from V and 0 bases from J, with 19 bases between. Germline assignment: CDR1 SEHNR and CDR2 FQNEAQ (reference sequence). The CDR3 length is 17 residues.

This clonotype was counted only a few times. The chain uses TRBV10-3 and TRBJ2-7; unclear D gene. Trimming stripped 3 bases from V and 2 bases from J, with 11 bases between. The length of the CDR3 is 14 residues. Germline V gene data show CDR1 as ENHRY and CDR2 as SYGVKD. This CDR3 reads CAISDAGRTYEQYF. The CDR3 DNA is TGTGCCATCAGTGATGCAGGCCGAACCTACGAGCAGTACTTC.

CDR3 bases: TGTGCCAGCAGTTCCGGACTAGCCTCAGACTACGAGCAGTACTTC. It specifies CASSSGLASDYEQYF. The genes are TRBV6-1 and TRBJ2-7; 8 bases fit TRBD2. The germline CDR1 and CDR2 sequences are MNHNS and SASEGT. The CDR3 loop spans 15 amino acids. Unmatched junction bases numbered 9, after V lost 5 bases and J lost 3 bases.

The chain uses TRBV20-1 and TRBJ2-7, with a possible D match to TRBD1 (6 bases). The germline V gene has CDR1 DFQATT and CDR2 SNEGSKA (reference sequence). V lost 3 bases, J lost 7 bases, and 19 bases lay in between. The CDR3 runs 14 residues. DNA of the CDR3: TGCAGTGCTAGCTGGATGGGACAAGTATCGGAGCAGTACTTC. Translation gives CSASWMGQVSEQYF.

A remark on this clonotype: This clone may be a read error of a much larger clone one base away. The CDR3 DNA is TGCAGTGCTAGTCCTCTAGCGGTAATCTCCTACGAGCAGTACTTC. It yields the protein CSASPLAVISYEQYF. The chain links TRBV20-1 to TRBJ2-7; 7 bases fit TRBD2. The CDR3 runs to 15 residues. Germline lookup yields CDR1 DFQATT and CDR2 SNEGSKA (reference sequence). The V segment lost 3 bases and the J segment 0 bases; nucleotides outside the gene matches: 8.

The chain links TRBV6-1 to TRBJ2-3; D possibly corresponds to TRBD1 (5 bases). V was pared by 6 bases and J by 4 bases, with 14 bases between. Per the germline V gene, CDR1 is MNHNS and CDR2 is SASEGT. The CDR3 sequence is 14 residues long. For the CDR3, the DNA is TGTGCCAGCAGACCGGACACTTCGTCAGATACGCAGTATTTT. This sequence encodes CASRPDTSSDTQYF.

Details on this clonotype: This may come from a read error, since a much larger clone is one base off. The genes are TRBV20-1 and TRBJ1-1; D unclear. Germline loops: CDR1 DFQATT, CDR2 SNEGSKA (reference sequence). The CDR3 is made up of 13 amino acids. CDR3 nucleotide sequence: TGCAGTGCTAGAGGGCGCAGTAACACTGAAGCTCTCTTT. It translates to CSARGRSNTEALF.

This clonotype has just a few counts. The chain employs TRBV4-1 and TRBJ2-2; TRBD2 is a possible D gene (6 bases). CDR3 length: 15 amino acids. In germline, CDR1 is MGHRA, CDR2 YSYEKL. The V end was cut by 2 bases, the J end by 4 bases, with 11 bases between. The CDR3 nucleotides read TGCGCCAGCAGCCAAAATAGCGGAGTCACCGGGGAGCTGTTTTTT. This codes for CASSQNSGVTGELFF.

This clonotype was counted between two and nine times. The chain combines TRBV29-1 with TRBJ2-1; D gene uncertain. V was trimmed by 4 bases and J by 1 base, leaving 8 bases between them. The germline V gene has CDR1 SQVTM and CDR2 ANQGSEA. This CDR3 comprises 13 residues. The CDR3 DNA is TGCAGCGTTGGTCGGGTGTCCTACAATGAGCAGTTCTTC. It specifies CSVGRVSYNEQFF.

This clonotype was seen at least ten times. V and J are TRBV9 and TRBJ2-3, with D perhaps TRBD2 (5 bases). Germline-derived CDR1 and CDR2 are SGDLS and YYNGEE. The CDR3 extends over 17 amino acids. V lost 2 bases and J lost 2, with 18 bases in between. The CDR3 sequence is CASSVFGGPTFTDTQYF. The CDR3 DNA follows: TGTGCCAGCAGCGTTTTCGGAGGACCTACTTTCACAGATACGCAGTATTTT. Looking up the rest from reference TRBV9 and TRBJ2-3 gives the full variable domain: DSGVTQTPKHLITATGQRVTLRCSPRSGDLSVYWYQQSLDQGLQFLIQYYNGEERAKGNILERFSAQQFPDLHSELNLSSLELGDSALYFCASSVFGGPTFTDTQYFGPGTRLTVL.

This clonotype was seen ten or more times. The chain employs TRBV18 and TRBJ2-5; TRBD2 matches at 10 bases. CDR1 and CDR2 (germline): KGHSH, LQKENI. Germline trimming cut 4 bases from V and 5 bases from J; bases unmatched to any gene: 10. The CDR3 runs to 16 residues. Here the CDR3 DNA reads TGTGCCAGCTCACGAGACCTAGCGGGAGTTGGTGAGACCCAGTACTTC. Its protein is CASSRDLAGVGETQYF.

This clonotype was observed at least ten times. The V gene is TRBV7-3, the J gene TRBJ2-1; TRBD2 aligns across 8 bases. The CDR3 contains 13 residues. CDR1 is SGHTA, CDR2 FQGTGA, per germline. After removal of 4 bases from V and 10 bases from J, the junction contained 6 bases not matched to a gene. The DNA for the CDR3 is TGTGCCAGCAGCTCGGGACTAGGCGGAGAGCAGTTCTTC. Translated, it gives CASSSGLGGEQFF.

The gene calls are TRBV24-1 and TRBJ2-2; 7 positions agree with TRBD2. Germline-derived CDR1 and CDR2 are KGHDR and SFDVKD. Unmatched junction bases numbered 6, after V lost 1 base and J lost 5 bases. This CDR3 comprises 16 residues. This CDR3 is CATSDFGGSLTGELFF. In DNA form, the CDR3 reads TGTGCCACCAGTGATTTTGGCGGGAGCTTGACCGGGGAGCTGTTTTTT.

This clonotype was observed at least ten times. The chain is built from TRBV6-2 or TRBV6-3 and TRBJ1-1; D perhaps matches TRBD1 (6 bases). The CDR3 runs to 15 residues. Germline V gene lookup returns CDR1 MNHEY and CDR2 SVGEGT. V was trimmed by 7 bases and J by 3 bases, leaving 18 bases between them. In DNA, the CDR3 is TGTGCCAGCACTCCCATGGAGGGGGGCTACACTGAAGCTTTCTTT. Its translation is CASTPMEGGYTEAFF.

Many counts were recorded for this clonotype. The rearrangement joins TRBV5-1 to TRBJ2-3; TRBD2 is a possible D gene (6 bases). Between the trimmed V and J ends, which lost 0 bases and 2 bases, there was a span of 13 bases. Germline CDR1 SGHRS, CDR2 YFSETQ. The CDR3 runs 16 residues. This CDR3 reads CASSLVGSGNTDTQYF. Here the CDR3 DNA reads TGCGCCAGCAGCTTGGTGGGTAGCGGCAACACAGATACGCAGTATTTT.